This T cell receptor (beta chain) was sequenced in a study of cytomegalovirus exposure and HLA in healthy donors. Study results and limitations: Reportedly, diagnosis of cytomegalovirus status by the classifier showed high specificity and sensitivity. Confirmation was obtained in vitro that three CMV-associated chains are specific for CMV antigens.

This clone was observed a few times. Its antigen remains unknown. The donors were members of the validation cohort comprising over 90 subjects, separate from the approximately 670-subject first cohort. CDR1 and CDR2 from the germline V gene are MNHEY and SVGAGI. Trimming cost V 2 bases and J 1 base, with 14 bases left between them. The CDR3 has 16 residues. Generated by immunoSEQ multiplex PCR, the TCRdb table keeps only in-frame clones and is missing some. Counted here are approximately 110,000 clones, around 94% occurring once; the ten biggest clones make up 1% to 1.5%. This sequence originates from a woman aged 18 to 35 in good health and CMV-seronegative. The chain recombines TRBV6-5 with TRBJ1-2; unclear D gene. Sequences were obtained from PBMCs. The CDR3 DNA reads TGTGCCAGCAGTTACCAACCCGGCGGTTTTAACTATGGCTACACCTTC. This codes for CASSYQPGGFNYGYTF.